This entry describes one TCR beta chain. Its target is not known. 5'RACE employing 10-nucleotide random UMIs yielded the cDNA. TCRdb re-called the 5' RACE reads through MiXCR, storing one row per CDR3 protein. The sample carries tens of thousands of distinct CDR3 sequences, roughly 13% recorded once. Documented time point: longitudinal time-point 2. PBMCs numbering 2 million and stored at -80 C yielded the unsorted libraries. These data are taken from a study of neurological immune-mediated disorders. The study's findings and limits: CDR3 amino acid sequences of expanded clones were not shared across subjects, a result suggesting private repertoires in all groups. The greatest degree of TCR clonal expansion was observed in HTLV-1-associated myelopathy, with the lowest in multiple sclerosis, below that of healthy controls.

The clonotype comes from a female donor with HTLV-1-associated myelopathy (HAM/TSP). The sample consisted of PBMCs.

Here the CDR3 reads CASSVGGGRYNEQFF. The DNA for the CDR3 is TGTGCCAGCAGCGTCGGAGGGGGAAGGTACAATGAGCAGTTCTTC. The gene calls are TRBV9 and TRBJ2-1; D tentatively fits TRBD1 or TRBD2 (6 bases each). The V gene's germline CDR1 is SGDLS and CDR2 YYNGEE. With 2 bases removed from V and 4 bases from J, the gap between germline ends came to 13 bases. CDR3 length: 15 residues.